This T cell receptor beta chain was recovered during a study of control samples from healthy donors and cancer patients. Libraries were prepared by immunoSEQ multiplex PCR; TCRdb keeps only in-frame clonotypes and omits some of them. The table has around 94,000 clones, around 92% seen once. CDR3 size: 16 residues. Trimming cost V 4 bases and J 2 bases, with 14 bases left between them. Per germline, CDR1 MNHEY and CDR2 SMNVEV (reference sequence). V gene TRBV27 combines with J gene TRBJ1-4; weak D call: TRBD1 (5 bases). Specimen: blood. The receptor comes from a woman under 30 in good health. CDR3 sequence (DNA): TGTGCCAGCAGTTCTTATCGGGGGGGGACTAATGAAAAACTGTTTTTT. Protein sequence: CASSSYRGGTNEKLFF.